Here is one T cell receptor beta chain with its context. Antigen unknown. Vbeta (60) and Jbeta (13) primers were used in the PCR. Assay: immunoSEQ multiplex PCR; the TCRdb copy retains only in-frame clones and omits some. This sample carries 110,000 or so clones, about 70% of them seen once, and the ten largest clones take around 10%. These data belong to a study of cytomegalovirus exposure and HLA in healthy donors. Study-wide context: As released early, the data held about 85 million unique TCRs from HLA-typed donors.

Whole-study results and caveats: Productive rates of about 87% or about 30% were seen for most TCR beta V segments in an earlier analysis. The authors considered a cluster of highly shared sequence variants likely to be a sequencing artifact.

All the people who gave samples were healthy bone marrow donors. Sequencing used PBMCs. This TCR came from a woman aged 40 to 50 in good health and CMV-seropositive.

The CDR3 sequence: CASSPLAGLSVYEQYF. CDR3 coding DNA: TGTGCCAGCAGCCCACTAGCGGGGCTGTCGGTTTACGAGCAGTACTTC. The chain combines TRBV7-6 with TRBJ2-7; 10 nucleotides align to TRBD2. V shed 5 bases, J shed 4 bases, and the junction held 11 bases outside the gene matches. This CDR3 comprises 16 residues. The germline gives CDR1 SGHVS, CDR2 FNYEAQ.